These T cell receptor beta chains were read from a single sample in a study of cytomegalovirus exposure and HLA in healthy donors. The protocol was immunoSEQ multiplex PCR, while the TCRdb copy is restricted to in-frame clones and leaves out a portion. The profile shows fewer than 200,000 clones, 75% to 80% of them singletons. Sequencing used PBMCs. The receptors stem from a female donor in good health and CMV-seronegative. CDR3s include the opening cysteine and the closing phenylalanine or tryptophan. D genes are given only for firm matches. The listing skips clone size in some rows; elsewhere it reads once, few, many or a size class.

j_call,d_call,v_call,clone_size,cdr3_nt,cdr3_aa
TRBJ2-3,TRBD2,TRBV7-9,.,TGTGCCAGCAGCTTGGGGACTAGCGGCTTTACAGATACGCAGTATTTT,CASSLGTSGFTDTQYF
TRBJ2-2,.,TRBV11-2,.,TGTGCCAGCAGCTTCGGTAGATCCACCGGGGAGCTGTTTTTT,CASSFGRSTGELFF
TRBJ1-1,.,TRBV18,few,TGTGCCAGCTCACCCCGGACAGTGAACACTGAAGCTTTCTTT,CASSPRTVNTEAFF
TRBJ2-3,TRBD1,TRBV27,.,TGTGCCAGCAGTATCAGGACAGGGCTAGATACGCAGTATTTT,CASSIRTGLDTQYF
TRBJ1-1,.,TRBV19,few,TGTGCCAGTAGAGGACAGATGAACACTGAAGCTTTCTTT,CASRGQMNTEAFF
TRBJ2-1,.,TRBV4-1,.,TGCGCCAGCAGCCAACCGACAGAGAGCTCCTACAATGAGCAGTTCTTC,CASSQPTESSYNEQFF
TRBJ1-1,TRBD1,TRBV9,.,TGTGCCAGCAGCCCTGACGGGACAGCGGACACTGAAGCTTTCTTT,CASSPDGTADTEAFF
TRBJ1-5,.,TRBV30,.,TGTGCCTGGAGTGTTGCAGGGGATCAGCCCCAGCATTTT,CAWSVAGDQPQHF
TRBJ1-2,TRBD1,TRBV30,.,TGTGCCTGGAGCGGGACAGGGTCTGGCTACACCTTC,CAWSGTGSGYTF
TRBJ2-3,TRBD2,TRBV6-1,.,TGTGCCAGCAGTGATCTAGCGGGGGGCCAAGATACGCAGTATTTT,CASSDLAGGQDTQYF
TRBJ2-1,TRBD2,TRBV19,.,TGTGCCAGTAGTATACTAGCGGGAGGGGGTTCCTACAATGAGCAGTTCTTC,CASSILAGGGSYNEQFF
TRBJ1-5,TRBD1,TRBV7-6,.,TGTGCCAGCAGCCTGTACAGGGGATCGAATAGCAATCAGCCCCAGCATTTT,CASSLYRGSNSNQPQHF
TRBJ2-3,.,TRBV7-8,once,TGTGCCAGCAGCTTCCCACAGGCAGTAAACACAGATACGCAGTATTTT,CASSFPQAVNTDTQYF
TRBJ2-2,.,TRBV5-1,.,TGCGCCAGCAGCTTAGGTGCAGGGTCGAACACCGGGGAGCTGTTTTTT,CASSLGAGSNTGELFF
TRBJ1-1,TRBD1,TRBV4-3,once,TGCGCCAGCAGCCAAGATGAGGGACAGGGCGAGAACACTGAAGCTTTCTTT,CASSQDEGQGENTEAFF
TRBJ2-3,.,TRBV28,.,TGTGCCAGCATCCCACTAGTGAGCACAGATACGCAGTATTTT,CASIPLVSTDTQYF
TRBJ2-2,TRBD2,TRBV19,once,TGTGCCAGTAGTATAGTAACTAGCGGGAGGAAAAGGACCGGGGAGCTGTTTTTT,CASSIVTSGRKRTGELFF
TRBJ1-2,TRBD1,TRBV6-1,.,TGTGCCAGCAGTGAAGATAGGGGGCCAGGCTATGGCTACACCTTC,CASSEDRGPGYGYTF
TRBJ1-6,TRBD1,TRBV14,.,TGTGCCAGCAGCCAGCCTGCGGGACAGGGGACTTCACCCCTCCACTTT,CASSQPAGQGTSPLHF
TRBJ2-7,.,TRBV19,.,TGTGCCAGTAGTATAGCGGCAGGAACCGGTTTCGAGCAGTACTTC,CASSIAAGTGFEQYF
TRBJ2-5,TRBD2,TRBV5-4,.,TGTGCCAGCAACGCGGGGGGGACACAAGAGACCCAGTACTTC,CASNAGGTQETQYF
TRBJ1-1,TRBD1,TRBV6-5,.,TGTGCCAGCAGTTACTTGGGACAGTCAGGAGCTTTCTTT,CASSYLGQSGAFF
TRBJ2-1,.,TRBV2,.,TGTGCCAGCTGGCTGGACTCCCTCGGGAATGAGCAGTTCTTC,CASWLDSLGNEQFF
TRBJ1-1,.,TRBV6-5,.,TGTGCCAGCAGTTCCGGTACTGAAGCTTTCTTT,CASSSGTEAFF
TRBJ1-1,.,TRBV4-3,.,TGCGCCAGCAGTCGCGACAGGAACACTGAAGCTTTCTTT,CASSRDRNTEAFF
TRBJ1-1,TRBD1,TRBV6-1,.,TGTGCCAGCAGCCTCCCAGGGACAGGGAAAACTGAAGCTTTCTTT,CASSLPGTGKTEAFF
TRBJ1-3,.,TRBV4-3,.,TGCGCCAGCAGCCAAGATTATGGAAACACCATATATTTT,CASSQDYGNTIYF
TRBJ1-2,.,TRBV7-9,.,TGTGCCAGCAGCTTCAACACTAACTATGGCTACACCTTC,CASSFNTNYGYTF
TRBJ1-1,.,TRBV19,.,TGTGCCAGTAGTAGGGACACGTACATCGGTGAAGCTTTCTTT,CASSRDTYIGEAFF
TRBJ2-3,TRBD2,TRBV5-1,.,TGCGCCAGCAGTCCATCGACTAGCGGGAGGTCGGTTACCACAGATACGCAGTATTTT,CASSPSTSGRSVTTDTQYF
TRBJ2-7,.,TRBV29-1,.,TGCAGCGTTGAAGCAGGGAAATCCTACGAGCAGTACTTC,CSVEAGKSYEQYF
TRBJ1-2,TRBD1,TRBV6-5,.,TGTGCCAGCAGACAGGGGAAGGATGGCTACACCTTC,CASRQGKDGYTF
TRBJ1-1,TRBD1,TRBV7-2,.,TGTGCCAGCAGCTTACCCCCGGGACAGATAAACACTGAAGCTTTCTTT,CASSLPPGQINTEAFF
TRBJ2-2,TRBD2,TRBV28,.,TGTGCCAGCAGTTTATGGTGGACAGGACCCGGGACTAGCGGGGCCCAGGACACCGGGGAGCTGTTTTTT,CASSLWWTGPGTSGAQDTGELFF
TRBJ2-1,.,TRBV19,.,TGTGCCAGTAGTCCCCGAGTGAGCGCATTCTCCTACAATGAGCAGTTCTTC,CASSPRVSAFSYNEQFF
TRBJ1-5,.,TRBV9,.,TGTGCCAGCAGCGTAGAATCAGGGTTTGGCCAGCCCCAGCATTTT,CASSVESGFGQPQHF
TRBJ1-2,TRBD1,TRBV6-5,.,TGTGCCAGCACTACGACAGGGGGTAGTGGCTACACCTTC,CASTTTGGSGYTF
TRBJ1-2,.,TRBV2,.,TGTGCCAGCAGAGAAACAGGGTCAGGCTATGGCTACACCTTC,CASRETGSGYGYTF
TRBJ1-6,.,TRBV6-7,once,TGTGCCAGCAGTTACGGGACATATAATTCACCCCTCCACTTT,CASSYGTYNSPLHF
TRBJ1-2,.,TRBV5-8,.,TGTGCCAGCAGCCCCCGGAGGAAACATAATGGCTACACCTTC,CASSPRRKHNGYTF
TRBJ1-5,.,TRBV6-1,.,TGTGCCAGCAGTGAATATTGGGGGGGACTCAATCAGCCCCAGCATTTT,CASSEYWGGLNQPQHF
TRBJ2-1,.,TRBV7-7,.,TGTGCTAGCAGCTCCGGGACACACAATGAGCAGTTCTTC,CASSSGTHNEQFF
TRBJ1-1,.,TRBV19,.,TGTGCCAGTAGTATCTCAGGGTACCTCGGCACTGAAGCTTTCTTT,CASSISGYLGTEAFF
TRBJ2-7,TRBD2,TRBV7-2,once,TGTGCCAGCAGCTTAGAACTAGCGGGGGTCGAGCAGTACTTC,CASSLELAGVEQYF
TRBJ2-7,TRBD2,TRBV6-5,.,TGTGCCAGCAGCGACCCCCGGGAGGAACGCGAGCAGTACTTC,CASSDPREEREQYF
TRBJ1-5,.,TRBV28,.,TGTGCCAGCAGTTTTCAGGGTTATCAGCCCCAGCATTTT,CASSFQGYQPQHF
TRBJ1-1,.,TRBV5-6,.,TGTGCCAGCAGCTTGTGGGACAATTCTGTAATCCCTGAAGCTTTCTTT,CASSLWDNSVIPEAFF
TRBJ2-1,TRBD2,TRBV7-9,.,TGTGCCAGCAGCTTAAGCCTAGCGGGGTCATACAATGAGCAGTTCTTC,CASSLSLAGSYNEQFF
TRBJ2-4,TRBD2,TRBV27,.,TGTGCCAGCAGTTTAACCCCCGGACTAGCCCTAGCCAAAAACATTCAGTACTTC,CASSLTPGLALAKNIQYF
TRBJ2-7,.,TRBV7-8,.,TGTGCCAGCAGCTTAAGGCACAGGAGCGAGCAGTACTTC,CASSLRHRSEQYF
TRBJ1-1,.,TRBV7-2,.,TGTGCCAGCAGCCGCTTGGGCCAGGGGCACACTGAAGCTTTCTTT,CASSRLGQGHTEAFF
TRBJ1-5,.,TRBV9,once,TGTGCCAGCAGCGTAGGGCAGGCTGATCAGCCCCAGCATTTT,CASSVGQADQPQHF
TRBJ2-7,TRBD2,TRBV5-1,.,TGCGCCAGCAGCTTGGCGGCTAGCGGGGGTGGAGAGCAGTACTTC,CASSLAASGGGEQYF
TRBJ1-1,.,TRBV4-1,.,TGCGCCAGCAGCCTGGGGCCGAACACTGAAGCTTTCTTT,CASSLGPNTEAFF